The rows below give T cell receptor beta chains drawn from one sample of a study of shared clonotypes between healthy human individuals. Sequencing was performed with immunoSEQ multiplex PCR; in TCRdb, only in-frame clones are kept and a portion is missing. Among under 650,000 clones, about 95% were seen once, and the ten largest hold 0.06%. Sequencing was done on a sample of naive CD4+ T cells sorted from blood. These receptor sequences come from a woman aged 25 to 39 in good health. CDR3s include the opening cysteine and the closing phenylalanine or tryptophan. A D gene is named only where the DNA matches it firmly. A row's size may be missing; if present it is once, few, many or a size class.

CDR3aa: CASSTSGTGNTEAFF
CDR3nt: TGTGCCAGTAGTACTTCCGGGACGGGAAACACTGAAGCTTTCTTT
v_gene: TRBV19
d_gene: -
abundance: few
j_gene: TRBJ1-1

CDR3aa: CASTWRGRDTEAFF
CDR3nt: TGTGCCAGTACTTGGCGTGGGAGGGACACTGAAGCTTTCTTT
v_gene: TRBV28
d_gene: -
abundance: -
j_gene: TRBJ1-1

CDR3aa: CASSPGTGQETQYF
CDR3nt: TGTGCCAGCAGCCCCGGGACAGGACAAGAGACCCAGTACTTC
v_gene: TRBV7-6
d_gene: TRBD1
abundance: -
j_gene: TRBJ2-5

CDR3aa: CATVYATTPEAFF
CDR3nt: TGTGCCACCGTTTACGCGACCACCCCTGAAGCTTTCTTT
v_gene: TRBV28
d_gene: -
abundance: -
j_gene: TRBJ1-1

CDR3aa: CASSLGQGELHAEAFF
CDR3nt: TGCGCCAGCAGCTTGGGGCAGGGGGAATTACATGCTGAAGCTTTCTTT
v_gene: TRBV5-1
d_gene: TRBD1
abundance: -
j_gene: TRBJ1-1

CDR3aa: CASSLGHRNQPQHF
CDR3nt: TGTGCCAGCAGTTTGGGACACAGGAATCAGCCCCAGCATTTT
v_gene: TRBV27
d_gene: -
abundance: -
j_gene: TRBJ1-5

CDR3aa: CASSPSRAPSGYEQYF
CDR3nt: TGTGCCAGCAGTCCCTCGAGAGCCCCGAGTGGGTACGAGCAGTACTTC
v_gene: TRBV28
d_gene: -
abundance: -
j_gene: TRBJ2-7

CDR3aa: CASKITASGIHEQYF
CDR3nt: TGTGCCAGCAAGATAACGGCTAGCGGGATCCACGAGCAGTACTTC
v_gene: TRBV27
d_gene: TRBD2
abundance: -
j_gene: TRBJ2-7

CDR3aa: CASSTKTLPDTQYF
CDR3nt: TGTGCCAGCAGCACCAAAACCCTCCCAGATACGCAGTATTTT
v_gene: TRBV5-6
d_gene: -
abundance: -
j_gene: TRBJ2-3

CDR3aa: CASSLKIAGTYLHYEQYF
CDR3nt: TGTGCCAGCAGCCTGAAAATAGCGGGAACCTACCTACACTACGAGCAGTACTTC
v_gene: TRBV7-9
d_gene: TRBD2
abundance: -
j_gene: TRBJ2-7

CDR3aa: CASNRPDRLRGANVLTF
CDR3nt: TGTGCCAGCAACCGGCCCGACAGGCTGCGTGGGGCCAACGTCCTGACTTTC
v_gene: TRBV28
d_gene: -
abundance: -
j_gene: TRBJ2-6

CDR3aa: CASPPGQGKFSGNTIYF
CDR3nt: TGTGCCAGCCCGCCGGGACAGGGTAAATTCTCTGGAAACACCATATATTTT
v_gene: TRBV12-5
d_gene: TRBD1
abundance: once
j_gene: TRBJ1-3

CDR3aa: CASRYSSGTRVRHEQYF
CDR3nt: TGTGCCAGCAGGTATTCCTCTGGGACCCGCGTCCGCCACGAGCAGTACTTC
v_gene: TRBV7-9
d_gene: -
abundance: -
j_gene: TRBJ2-7

CDR3aa: CASSSSDSPGYTF
CDR3nt: TGCGCCAGCAGCTCTTCTGACAGCCCTGGCTACACCTTC
v_gene: TRBV5-1
d_gene: -
abundance: -
j_gene: TRBJ1-2

CDR3aa: CASSQPDLAPQYF
CDR3nt: TGTGCCAGCAGTCAACCAGATCTAGCTCCGCAGTATTTT
v_gene: TRBV7-6
d_gene: -
abundance: -
j_gene: TRBJ2-3

CDR3aa: CASSLTPGTQETQYF
CDR3nt: TGCGCCAGCAGCCTAACCCCAGGTACCCAAGAGACCCAGTACTTC
v_gene: TRBV5-1
d_gene: -
abundance: -
j_gene: TRBJ2-5

CDR3aa: CASSLKAGTSGRANEQFF
CDR3nt: TGTGCCAGCAGCTTAAAGGCCGGGACTAGCGGGAGGGCCAATGAGCAGTTCTTC
v_gene: TRBV11-2
d_gene: TRBD2
abundance: -
j_gene: TRBJ2-1

CDR3aa: CATSSFTEQYF
CDR3nt: TGTGCCACCAGCAGTTTTACCGAGCAGTACTTC
v_gene: TRBV15
d_gene: -
abundance: -
j_gene: TRBJ2-7

CDR3aa: CASTGSGRSAKNIQYF
CDR3nt: TGTGCCAGCACCGGTAGCGGGAGATCAGCCAAAAACATTCAGTACTTC
v_gene: TRBV28
d_gene: TRBD2
abundance: -
j_gene: TRBJ2-4

CDR3aa: CASSAVGQGIDEKLFF
CDR3nt: TGTGCCAGCAGTGCAGTGGGACAGGGGATCGATGAAAAACTGTTTTTT
v_gene: TRBV28
d_gene: TRBD1
abundance: -
j_gene: TRBJ1-4

CDR3aa: CASSPSTGAPGELFF
CDR3nt: TGTGCCAGCAGTCCCTCGACAGGGGCCCCCGGGGAGCTGTTTTTT
v_gene: TRBV6-1
d_gene: TRBD1
abundance: -
j_gene: TRBJ2-2

CDR3aa: CASSGLAGPTGELFF
CDR3nt: TGTGCCAGCAGCGGACTAGCGGGACCCACCGGGGAGCTGTTTTTT
v_gene: TRBV2
d_gene: TRBD2
abundance: -
j_gene: TRBJ2-2

CDR3aa: CASSSLSGRHYEQYF
CDR3nt: TGTGCCAGCAGCTCCCTTAGCGGGAGGCATTACGAGCAGTACTTC
v_gene: TRBV11-2
d_gene: TRBD2
abundance: -
j_gene: TRBJ2-7

CDR3aa: CSVKGLAYEQYF
CDR3nt: TGCAGCGTTAAAGGACTAGCCTACGAGCAGTACTTC
v_gene: TRBV29-1
d_gene: TRBD2
abundance: -
j_gene: TRBJ2-7

CDR3aa: CASTRESVNTGELFF
CDR3nt: TGTGCCAGCACGAGGGAAAGCGTTAACACCGGGGAGCTGTTTTTT
v_gene: TRBV28
d_gene: -
abundance: -
j_gene: TRBJ2-2

CDR3aa: CASIQARRGSYEQYF
CDR3nt: TGTGCCAGCATTCAGGCCCGACGGGGCTCCTACGAGCAGTACTTC
v_gene: TRBV28
d_gene: -
abundance: -
j_gene: TRBJ2-7

CDR3aa: CASSSRAGAVYGYTF
CDR3nt: TGTGCCAGCAGCTCACGCGCGGGGGCGGTCTATGGCTACACCTTC
v_gene: TRBV28
d_gene: -
abundance: -
j_gene: TRBJ1-2

CDR3aa: CAIRGGELTDTQYF
CDR3nt: TGTGCCATCAGGGGGGGGGAGCTCACAGATACGCAGTATTTT
v_gene: TRBV10-3
d_gene: TRBD2
abundance: -
j_gene: TRBJ2-3